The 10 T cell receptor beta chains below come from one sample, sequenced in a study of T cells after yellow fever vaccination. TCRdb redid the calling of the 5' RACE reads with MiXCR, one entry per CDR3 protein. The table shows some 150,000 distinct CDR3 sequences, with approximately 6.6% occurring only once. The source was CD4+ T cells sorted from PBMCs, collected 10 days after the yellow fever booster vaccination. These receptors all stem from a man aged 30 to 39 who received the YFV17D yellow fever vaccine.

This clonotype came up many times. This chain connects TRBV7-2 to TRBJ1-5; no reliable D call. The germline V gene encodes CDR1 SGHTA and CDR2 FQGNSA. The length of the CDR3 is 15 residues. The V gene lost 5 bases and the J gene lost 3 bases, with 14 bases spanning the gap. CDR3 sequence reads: CASSRGGVNNQPQHF. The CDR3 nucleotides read TGTGCCAGCAGCCGAGGCGGGGTTAACAATCAGCCCCAGCATTTT.

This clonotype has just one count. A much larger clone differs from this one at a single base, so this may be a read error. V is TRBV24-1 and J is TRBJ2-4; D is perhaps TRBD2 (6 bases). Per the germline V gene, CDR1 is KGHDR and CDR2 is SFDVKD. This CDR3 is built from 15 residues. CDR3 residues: CATSIAVSPNNIQYF. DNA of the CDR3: TGTGCCACCAGCATAGCGGTCAGTCCCAACAACATTCAGTACTTC.

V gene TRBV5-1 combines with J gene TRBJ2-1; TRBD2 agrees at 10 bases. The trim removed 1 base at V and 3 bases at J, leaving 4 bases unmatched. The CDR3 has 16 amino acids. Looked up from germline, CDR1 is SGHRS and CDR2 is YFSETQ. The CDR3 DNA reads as TGCGCCAGCAGCTTGCAAGGGACTAGCGTCTACAATGAGCAGTTCTTC. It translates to CASSLQGTSVYNEQFF. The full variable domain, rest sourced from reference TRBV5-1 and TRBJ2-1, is KAGVTQTPRYLIKTRGQQVTLSCSPISGHRSVSWYQQTPGQGLQFLFEYFSETQRNKGNFPGRFSGRQFSNSRSEMNVSTLELGDSALYLCASSLQGTSVYNEQFFGPGTRLTVL.

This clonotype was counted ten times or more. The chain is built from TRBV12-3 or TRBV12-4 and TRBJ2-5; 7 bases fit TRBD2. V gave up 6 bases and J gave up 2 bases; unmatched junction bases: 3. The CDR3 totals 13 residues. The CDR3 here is CASRPSGQETQYF. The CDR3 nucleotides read TGTGCCAGCAGGCCTAGCGGTCAAGAGACCCAGTACTTC.

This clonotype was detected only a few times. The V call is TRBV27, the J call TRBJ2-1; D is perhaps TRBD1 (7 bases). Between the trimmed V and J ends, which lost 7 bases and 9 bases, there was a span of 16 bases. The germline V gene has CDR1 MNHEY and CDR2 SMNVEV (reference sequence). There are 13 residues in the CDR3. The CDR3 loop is CASIQGGLGEQFF. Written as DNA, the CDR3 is TGTGCCAGCATTCAGGGGGGTCTTGGTGAGCAGTTCTTC.

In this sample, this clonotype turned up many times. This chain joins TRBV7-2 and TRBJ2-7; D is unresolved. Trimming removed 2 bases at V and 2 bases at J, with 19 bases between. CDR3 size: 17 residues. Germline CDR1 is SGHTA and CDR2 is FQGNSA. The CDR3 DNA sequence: TGTGCCAGCAGCTTACAGTCCAGTGGGTACCTTACCTACGAGCAGTACTTC. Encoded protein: CASSLQSSGYLTYEQYF.

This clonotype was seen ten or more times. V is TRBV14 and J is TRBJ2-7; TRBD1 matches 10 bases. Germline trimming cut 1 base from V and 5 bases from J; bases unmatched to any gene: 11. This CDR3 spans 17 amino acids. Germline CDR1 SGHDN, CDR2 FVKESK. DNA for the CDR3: TGTGCCAGCAGCCAAGGGGCCTCCGGGACAGGGGTCGACGAGCAGTACTTC. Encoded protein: CASSQGASGTGVDEQYF.

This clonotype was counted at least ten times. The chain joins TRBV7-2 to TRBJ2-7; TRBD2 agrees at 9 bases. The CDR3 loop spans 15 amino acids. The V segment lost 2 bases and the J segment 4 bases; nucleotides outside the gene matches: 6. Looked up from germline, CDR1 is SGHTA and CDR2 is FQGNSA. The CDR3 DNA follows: TGTGCCAGCAGCTTAATAGCGGGAGACGTGTACGAGCAGTACTTC. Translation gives CASSLIAGDVYEQYF.

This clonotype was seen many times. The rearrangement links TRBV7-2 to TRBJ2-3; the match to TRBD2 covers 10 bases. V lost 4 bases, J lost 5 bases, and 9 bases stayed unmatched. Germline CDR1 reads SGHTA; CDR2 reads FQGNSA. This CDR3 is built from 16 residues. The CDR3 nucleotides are TGTGCCAGCAGCTCCTTAAGCGGGAGGGCAGGAGATACGCAGTATTTT. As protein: CASSSLSGRAGDTQYF.

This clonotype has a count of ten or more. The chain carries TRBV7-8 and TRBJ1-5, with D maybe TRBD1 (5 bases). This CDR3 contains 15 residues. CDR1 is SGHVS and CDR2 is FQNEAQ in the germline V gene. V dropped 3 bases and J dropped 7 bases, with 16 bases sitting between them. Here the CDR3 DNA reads TGTGCCAGCAGCTTTACCCGGGACTTTCGGCAGCCCCAGCATTTT. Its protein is CASSFTRDFRQPQHF.